The source of this T cell receptor (beta chain) is a study of naive and memory T cell subsets. Whole-study findings and limits: There was no ground truth to check naive and memory subset results. Especially in CD8 cells, naive repertoires contained a few larger clonotypes, possibly CD45RA-re-expressing memory cells. Naive and memory subsets had different power law exponents for TCR abundance.

V lost 2 bases, J lost 2 bases, and 3 bases stayed unmatched. The CDR3 extends over 13 amino acids. From germline, CDR1 is SQVTM and CDR2 ANQGSEA. As to this clonotype: Its antigen remains unknown.

Two oligonucleotides, mixed equimolar, formed the beta constant-region primer covering TRBC1 and TRBC2. Four rounds of PCR amplified the ligated cDNA using nested alpha and beta constant-region primers plus SP2. Ligation attached a single-stranded oligonucleotide with a 12-nucleotide UMI and the SP2 primer to the cDNA 3' end. TCRdb used MiXCR to reprocess the UMI-ligation and nested PCR reads, holding one entry per CDR3 protein. The data show over 110,000 distinct CDR3 sequences, with under 25% seen just once and roughly 0.6% held by the top ten. Overnight CMV lysate stimulation of fresh PBMCs defined donor CMV status by CD4+ IFNgamma.

The rearrangement uses TRBV29-1 and TRBJ2-7; TRBD1 agrees at 7 bases. The clonotype originates from a human donor in good health. The sample taken for sequencing was naive CD8+ T cells from blood. The CDR3 loop reads CSVETGAAYEQYF. The DNA for the CDR3 is TGCAGCGTTGAAACAGGGGCTGCCTACGAGCAGTACTTC.